This T cell receptor (beta chain) was recovered during a study of blood T cells in healthy people across ages. This clonotype was picked up many times. As yet, its antigen is unknown. Germline loops: CDR1 MNHNY, CDR2 SVGAGI (reference sequence). CDR3 length equals 16 residues. V was cut by 8 bases and J by 4 bases, with 21 bases left in between. Whole-study findings and limits: Roughly linear age-related decline in beta diversity appeared, significant by age about 37.

Then a second PCR, running about 6 to 11 cycles, was carried out with a sample-barcoded 5' primer and a J-beta primer mix. Every cDNA molecule bore a tag from a template-switch adaptor containing 12 random nucleotides. Each CDR3 protein gets one entry after TCRdb re-called the 5' RACE reads with MiXCR. This repertoire shows 600,000 to 800,000 distinct CDR3 sequences, roughly half found once; its top ten account for approximately 13%. This clonotype originated in an elderly woman in good health. Source material: blood. The chain joins TRBV6-6 to TRBJ1-5; D is unclear. CDR3 sequence reads: CASAHTDGRRNQPQHF. CDR3 DNA sequence: TGTGCCAGCGCCCATACAGACGGTAGACGGAATCAGCCCCAGCATTTT.